This T cell receptor (beta chain) was sequenced in a study of cytomegalovirus exposure and HLA in healthy donors. Using immunoSEQ multiplex PCR, the repertoire was profiled, and TCRdb retains in-frame clones only, with some absent. The sample lists some 150,000 clones, 85% to 90% occurring once. The donors were part of the validation cohort of 120 subjects. That cohort was separate from the first cohort, which comprised about 730 subjects. This CDR3 spans 14 amino acids. The ends were cut back, 2 bases at V and 3 bases at J, with 11 bases in the middle. Germline CDR1 SGHNT, CDR2 YYREEE (reference sequence).

The receptor was derived from a human donor in good health. The chain employs TRBV5-4 and TRBJ2-5, with a possible D match to TRBD2 (5 bases). The sample was PBMCs. The CDR3 region is CASSFDPAEETQYF. CDR3 DNA sequence: TGTGCCAGCAGCTTTGACCCAGCGGAAGAGACCCAGTACTTC.